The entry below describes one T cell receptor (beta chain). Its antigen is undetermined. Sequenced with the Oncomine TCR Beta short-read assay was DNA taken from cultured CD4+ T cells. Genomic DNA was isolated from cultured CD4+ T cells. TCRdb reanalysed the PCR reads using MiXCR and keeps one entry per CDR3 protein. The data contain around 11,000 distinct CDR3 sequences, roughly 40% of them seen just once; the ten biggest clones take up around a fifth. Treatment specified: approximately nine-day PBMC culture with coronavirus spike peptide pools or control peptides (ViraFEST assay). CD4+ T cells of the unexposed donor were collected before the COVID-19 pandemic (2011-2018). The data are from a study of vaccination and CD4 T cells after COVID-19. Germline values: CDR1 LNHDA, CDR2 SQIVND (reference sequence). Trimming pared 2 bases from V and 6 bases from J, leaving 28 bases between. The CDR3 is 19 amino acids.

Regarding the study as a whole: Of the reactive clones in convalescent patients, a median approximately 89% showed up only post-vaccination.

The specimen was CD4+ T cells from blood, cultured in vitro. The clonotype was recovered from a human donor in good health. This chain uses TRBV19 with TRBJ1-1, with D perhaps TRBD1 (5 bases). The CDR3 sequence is CASSIWALPGRRFPSEAFF. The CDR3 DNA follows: TGTGCCAGTAGTATATGGGCATTGCCGGGACGCCGGTTCCCGTCTGAAGCTTTCTTT.